One sample yielded the 10 T cell receptor beta chains listed below, sequenced in a study of blood T cell repertoires in COVID-19. Profiled with immunoSEQ multiplex PCR; TCRdb holds only in-frame clones, not every one. The sample contains around 170,000 clones, approximately 88% of which appear only once. Sequencing input: peripheral blood. Every receptor here comes from a woman aged 25 to 39 with acute or convalescent COVID-19.

The chain uses TRBV5-1 and TRBJ1-4; D is perhaps TRBD1 (5 bases). CDR3 size: 15 residues. Germline assignment: CDR1 SGHRS and CDR2 YFSETQ. With 1 base removed from V and 6 bases from J, the gap between germline ends came to 13 bases. The DNA of the CDR3 is TGCGCCAGCAGCTTGTTTCAGGGTTTGGATGAAAAACTGTTTTTT. This sequence encodes CASSLFQGLDEKLFF.

The chain combines TRBV19 with TRBJ1-1; unclear D gene. V was cut by 3 bases and J by 0 bases, with 14 bases left in between. This CDR3 is built from 16 residues. From germline, CDR1 is LNHDA and CDR2 SQIVND (reference sequence). CDR3 sequence: CASSIQRTTVNTEAFF. The CDR3 DNA reads as TGTGCCAGTAGTATTCAGCGTACAACTGTGAACACTGAAGCTTTCTTT.

This chain uses TRBV2 with TRBJ2-7; D is unresolved. Germline CDR1 reads SNHLY; CDR2 reads FYNNEI. This CDR3 has 11 residues. The germline V and J ends were trimmed by 3 bases and 5 bases, with 5 bases remaining between them. The DNA of the CDR3 is TGTGCCAGCAGTGACGCGAACGAGCAGTACTTC. Residues: CASSDANEQYF.

The chain couples TRBV24-1 to TRBJ2-1, with no clear D. Germline-derived CDR1 and CDR2 are KGHDR and SFDVKD. V was trimmed by 7 bases and J by 3 bases, leaving 12 bases between them. The CDR3 length is 14 residues. The CDR3: CATRDSQFYNEQFF. In DNA, the CDR3 is TGTGCCACCAGAGACTCACAATTCTACAATGAGCAGTTCTTC.

V is TRBV7-2 and J is TRBJ2-1, with a tentative D call TRBD2 (6 bases). Trimming took 5 bases from V and 7 from J, leaving 15 bases between them. Germline V lookup: CDR1 SGHTA, CDR2 FQGNSA. The CDR3 is 14 amino acids. The CDR3 region is CASSPNSGGNEQFF. For the CDR3, the DNA is TGTGCCAGCAGCCCAAATTCAGGAGGGAATGAGCAGTTCTTC.

V usage is TRBV2 and J usage is TRBJ1-2; 9 bases match TRBD1. The CDR3 is 15 amino acids. CDR1 is SNHLY and CDR2 is FYNNEI in the germline V gene. The ends lost 8 bases at V and 7 bases at J; junction bases unmatched: 14. CDR3 nucleotides: TGTGCCAGCCCCGGGACAGGGTCTAGCGTGGTTGGCTACACCTTC. Protein: CASPGTGSSVVGYTF.

The V gene is TRBV6-5, the J gene TRBJ1-2; a possible D gene is TRBD1 (5 bases). CDR1 is MNHEY, CDR2 SVGAGI, per germline. This CDR3 spans 11 amino acids. The V end lost 2 bases, the J end lost 14 bases, and 12 bases lay between the germline ends. The CDR3 loop is CASSYGSGKTF. The CDR3 DNA reads TGTGCCAGCAGTTACGGGTCAGGGAAAACCTTC.

V and J are TRBV30 and TRBJ1-3; no reliable D call. V was shortened by 4 bases and J by 3 bases, with 7 bases between the two germline ends. The CDR3 covers 12 residues. Germline-derived CDR1 and CDR2 are GTSNPN and SVGIG (reference sequence). The CDR3: CAWTSNGNTIYF. The CDR3 bases are TGTGCCTGGACTAGTAATGGAAACACCATATATTTT.

This chain uses TRBV7-9 with TRBJ2-6, with D perhaps TRBD1 (6 bases). Deletions cut 6 bases from V and 1 base from J, with 16 bases between. This CDR3 contains 17 residues. From germline, CDR1 is SEHNR and CDR2 FQNEAQ (reference sequence). CDR3: CASRPMGATSGANVLTF. In nucleotides, the CDR3 is TGTGCCAGCAGGCCAATGGGGGCCACTTCTGGGGCCAACGTCCTGACTTTC.

The gene calls are TRBV7-6 and TRBJ2-1; TRBD2 matches at 7 bases. The CDR3 spans 16 residues. Germline V CDR1 and CDR2: SGHVS, FNYEAQ. J was trimmed by 10 bases and V by 0 bases; bases with no gene match: 12. The CDR3 nucleotides are TGTGCCAGCAGCTTAGCGGGACTAAGCGGGTCTAAAGAGCAGTTCTTC. It encodes CASSLAGLSGSKEQFF.